The clone carrying this TCR beta chain appeared a few times. What it recognizes is unknown. A second PCR of about 6 to 12 cycles used a sample-barcoded 5' primer and a J-beta primer mix. Each of the cDNA molecules was tagged by a template-switch adaptor with 12 random nucleotides. TCRdb re-analysed the 5' RACE reads in MiXCR, keeping a single row per CDR3 protein. The sample yields roughly 560,000 distinct CDR3 sequences, under 30% seen once. RNA extraction gave at least 5 micrograms of total RNA per sample. This record belongs to a study of blood T cells in healthy people across ages. Trimming at V came to 4 bases and at J to 2 bases, leaving 12 bases not matched to a gene. The germline CDR1 and CDR2 sequences are SQVTM and ANQGSEA. The CDR3 covers 16 residues. The study, taken as a whole, reports: There was no known CMV status for donors, so expanded clonotype changes were possibly confounded.

These data were also filed under a second study, of T cells of mothers and their children.

Sequenced sample: blood. This clonotype originated in a boy younger than 18 in good health. The chain employs TRBV29-1 and TRBJ2-7; 9 positions agree with TRBD2. The CDR3 region is CSVGGLAGSSPYEQYF. CDR3 DNA sequence: TGCAGCGTTGGAGGCCTAGCGGGAAGTTCTCCCTACGAGCAGTACTTC.